This T cell receptor beta chain appears in the sequencing data of a study of T-cell reconstitution after alpha-beta-depleted transplantation in children. Study-wide results and caveats: Once a year had passed after transplant, T-cell counts and diversity came mostly from newly produced T cells.

Germline-derived CDR1 and CDR2 are SGHRS and YFSETQ. The ends were cut back, 0 bases at V and 2 bases at J, with 10 bases in the middle. The CDR3 totals 15 residues. Unique molecular identifiers were incorporated when the TCRbeta library was constructed. TCRdb recomputed calls from the PCR reads with MiXCR, one row per CDR3 protein. The sample records 500,000 to 750,000 distinct CDR3 sequences, over 25% being singletons. This clonotype showed up just a few times. Its antigen is unknown. The receptor was derived from a boy younger than two with Wiskott-Aldrich syndrome, due to receive a stem cell transplant. Source: PBMCs, taken before TCRalphabeta/CD19-depleted stem cell transplant. The genes are TRBV5-1 and TRBJ2-3, with D hard to call. In nucleotides, the CDR3 is TGCGCCAGCAGCTTGGCCCCTCTGATCACAGATACGCAGTATTTT. Its translation is CASSLAPLITDTQYF. Complete variable domain (other parts from reference TRBV5-1 and TRBJ2-3): KAGVTQTPRYLIKTRGQQVTLSCSPISGHRSVSWYQQTPGQGLQFLFEYFSETQRNKGNFPGRFSGRQFSNSRSEMNVSTLELGDSALYLCASSLAPLITDTQYFGPGTRLTVL.